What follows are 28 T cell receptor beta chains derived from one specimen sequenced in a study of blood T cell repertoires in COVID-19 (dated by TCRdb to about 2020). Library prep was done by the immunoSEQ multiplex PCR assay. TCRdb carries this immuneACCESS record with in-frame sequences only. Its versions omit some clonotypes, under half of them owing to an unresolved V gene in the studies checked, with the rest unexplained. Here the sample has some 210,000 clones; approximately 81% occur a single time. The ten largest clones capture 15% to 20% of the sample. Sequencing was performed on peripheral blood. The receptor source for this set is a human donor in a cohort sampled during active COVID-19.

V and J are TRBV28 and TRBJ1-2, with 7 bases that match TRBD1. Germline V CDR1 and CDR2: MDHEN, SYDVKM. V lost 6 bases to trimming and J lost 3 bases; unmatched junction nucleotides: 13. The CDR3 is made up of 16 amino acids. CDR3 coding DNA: TGTGCCAGCAGAAGCCCTCCCGGCAGGGGGGACTATGGCTACACCTTC. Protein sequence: CASRSPPGRGDYGYTF.

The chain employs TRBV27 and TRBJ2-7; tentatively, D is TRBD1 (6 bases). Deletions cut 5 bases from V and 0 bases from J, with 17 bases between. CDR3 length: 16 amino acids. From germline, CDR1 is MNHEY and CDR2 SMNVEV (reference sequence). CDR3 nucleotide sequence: TGTGCCAGCAGTATAAGGACAGACCTTCACTCCTACGAGCAGTACTTC. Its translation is CASSIRTDLHSYEQYF.

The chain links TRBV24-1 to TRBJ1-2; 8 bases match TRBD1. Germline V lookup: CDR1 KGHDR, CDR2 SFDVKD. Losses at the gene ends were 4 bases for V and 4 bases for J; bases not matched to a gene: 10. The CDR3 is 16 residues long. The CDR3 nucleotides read TGTGCCACCAGTGACTCACCGGGACAGGACCTCTATGGCTACACCTTC. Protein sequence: CATSDSPGQDLYGYTF.

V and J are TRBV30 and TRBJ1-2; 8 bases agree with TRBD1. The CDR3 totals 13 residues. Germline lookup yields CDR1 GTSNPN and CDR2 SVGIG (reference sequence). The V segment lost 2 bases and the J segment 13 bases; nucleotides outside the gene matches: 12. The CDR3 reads CAWSLRQGSYCTF. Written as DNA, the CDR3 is TGTGCCTGGAGTCTGAGACAGGGGTCTTATTGCACCTTC.

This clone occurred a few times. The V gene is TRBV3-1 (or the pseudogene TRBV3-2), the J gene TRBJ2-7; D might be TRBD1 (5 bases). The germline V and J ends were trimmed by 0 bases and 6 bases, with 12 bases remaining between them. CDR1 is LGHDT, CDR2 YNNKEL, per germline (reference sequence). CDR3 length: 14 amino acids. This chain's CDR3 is CASSQDRQGSEQYF. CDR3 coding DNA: TGTGCCAGCAGCCAAGACCGGCAGGGATCCGAGCAGTACTTC.

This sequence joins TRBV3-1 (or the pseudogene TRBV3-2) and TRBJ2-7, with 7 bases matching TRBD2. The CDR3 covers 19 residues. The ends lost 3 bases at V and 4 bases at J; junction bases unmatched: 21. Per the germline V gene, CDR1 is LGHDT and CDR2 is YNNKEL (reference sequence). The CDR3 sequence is CASSQGDVAGAHASYEQYF. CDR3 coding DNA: TGTGCCAGCAGCCAGGGGGACGTGGCGGGAGCCCATGCCTCGTACGAGCAGTACTTC.

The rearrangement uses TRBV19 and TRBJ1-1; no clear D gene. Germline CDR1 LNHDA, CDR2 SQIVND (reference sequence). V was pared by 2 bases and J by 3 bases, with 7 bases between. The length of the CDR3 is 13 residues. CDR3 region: CASSISGDTEAFF. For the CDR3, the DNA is TGTGCCAGTAGTATATCTGGAGACACTGAAGCTTTCTTT.

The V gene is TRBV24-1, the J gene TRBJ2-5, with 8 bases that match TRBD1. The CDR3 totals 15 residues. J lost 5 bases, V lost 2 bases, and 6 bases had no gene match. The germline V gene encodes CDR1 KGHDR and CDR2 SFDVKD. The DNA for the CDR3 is TGTGCCACCAGTGATTCTCGACAGGGGATGGAGACCCAGTACTTC. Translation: CATSDSRQGMETQYF.

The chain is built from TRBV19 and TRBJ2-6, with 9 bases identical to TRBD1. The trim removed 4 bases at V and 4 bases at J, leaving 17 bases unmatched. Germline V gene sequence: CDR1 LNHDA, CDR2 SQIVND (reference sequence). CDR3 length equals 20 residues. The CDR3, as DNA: TGTGCCAGTAGTACCCTCATCAACAGGGGGCCAAGTTCGGGGGCCAACGTCCTGACTTTC. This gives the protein CASSTLINRGPSSGANVLTF.

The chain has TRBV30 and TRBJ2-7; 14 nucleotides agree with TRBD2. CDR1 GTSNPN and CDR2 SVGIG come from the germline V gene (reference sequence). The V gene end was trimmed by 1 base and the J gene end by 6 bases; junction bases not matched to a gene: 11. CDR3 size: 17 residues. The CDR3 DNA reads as TGTGCCTGGAGTGCGTCGACCGGGACTAGCGGGAGTAGCGAGCAGTACTTC. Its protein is CAWSASTGTSGSSEQYF.

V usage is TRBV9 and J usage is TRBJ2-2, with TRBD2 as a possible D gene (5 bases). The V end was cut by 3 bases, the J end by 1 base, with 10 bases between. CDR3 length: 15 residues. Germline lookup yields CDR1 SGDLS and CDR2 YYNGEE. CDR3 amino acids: CASSALAGNTGELFF. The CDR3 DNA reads TGTGCCAGCAGCGCCTTGGCGGGGAACACCGGGGAGCTGTTTTTT.

The CDR3 bases are TGTGCCAGCAGCCAAGAGACAGGGGCCTATGGCTACACCTTC. Translation: CASSQETGAYGYTF. The chain combines TRBV3-1 (or the pseudogene TRBV3-2) with TRBJ1-2; TRBD1 matches 8 bases. Germline lookup yields CDR1 LGHDT and CDR2 YNNKEL (reference sequence). The CDR3 extends over 14 amino acids. V shed 0 bases, J shed 4 bases, and the junction held 1 base outside the gene matches.

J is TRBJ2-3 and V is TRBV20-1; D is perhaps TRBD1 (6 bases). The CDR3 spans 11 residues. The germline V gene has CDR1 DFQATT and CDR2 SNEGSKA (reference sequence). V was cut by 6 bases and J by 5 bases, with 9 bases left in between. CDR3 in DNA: TGCAGTGCCGGACAGAAAGATACGCAGTATTTT. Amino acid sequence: CSAGQKDTQYF.

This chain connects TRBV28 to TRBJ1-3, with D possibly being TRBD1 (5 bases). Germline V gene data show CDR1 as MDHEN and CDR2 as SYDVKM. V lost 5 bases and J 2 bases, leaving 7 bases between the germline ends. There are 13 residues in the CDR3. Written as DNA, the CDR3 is TGTGCCAGCAGTCGACAGACTGGAAACACCATATATTTT. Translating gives CASSRQTGNTIYF.

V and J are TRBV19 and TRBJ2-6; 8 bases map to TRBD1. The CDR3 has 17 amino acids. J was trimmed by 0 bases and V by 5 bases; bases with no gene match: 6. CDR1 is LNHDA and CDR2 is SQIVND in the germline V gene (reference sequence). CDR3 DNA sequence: TGTGCCAGTAGTTCGACAGGGGCCCCCTCTGGGGCCAACGTCCTGACTTTC. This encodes CASSSTGAPSGANVLTF. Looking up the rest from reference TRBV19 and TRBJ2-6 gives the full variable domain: DGGITQSPKYLFRKEGQNVTLSCEQNLNHDAMYWYRQDPGQGLRLIYYSQIVNDFQKGDIAEGYSVSREKKESFPLTVTSAQKNPTAFYLCASSSTGAPSGANVLTFGAGSRLTVL.

The CDR3: CASSLEPGSYGYTF. For the CDR3, the DNA is TGTGCCAGCAGCTTGGAACCGGGGTCCTATGGCTACACCTTC. The chain has TRBV5-5 and TRBJ1-2; no firm D call. Germline CDR1 SGHKS, CDR2 YYEKEE (reference sequence). The V gene lost 0 bases and the J gene lost 4 bases, with 10 bases spanning the gap. The CDR3 totals 14 residues.

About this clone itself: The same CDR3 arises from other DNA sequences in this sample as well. The CDR3 DNA follows: TGTGCCAGCAGTTTAGGAGGGTATGAGCAGTTCTTC. Translation: CASSLGGYEQFF. The chain uses TRBV27 and TRBJ2-1, with D perhaps TRBD2 (6 bases). This CDR3 contains 12 residues. Germline CDR1 and CDR2: MNHEY and SMNVEV (reference sequence). V lost 2 bases to trimming and J lost 8 bases, with 7 bases between them.

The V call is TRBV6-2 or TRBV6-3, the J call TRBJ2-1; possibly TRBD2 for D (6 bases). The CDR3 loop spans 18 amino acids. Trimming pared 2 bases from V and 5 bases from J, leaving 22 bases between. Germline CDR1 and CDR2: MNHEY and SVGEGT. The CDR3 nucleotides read TGTGCCAGCAGTTACGCAATCTCCGGGACTCGGAGTCACAATGAGCAGTTCTTC. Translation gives CASSYAISGTRSHNEQFF.

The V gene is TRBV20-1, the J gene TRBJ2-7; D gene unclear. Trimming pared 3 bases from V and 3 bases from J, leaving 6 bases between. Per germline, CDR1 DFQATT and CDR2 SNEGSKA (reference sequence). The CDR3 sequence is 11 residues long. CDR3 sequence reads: CSASDGYEQYV. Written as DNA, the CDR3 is TGCAGTGCTAGTGACGGCTACGAGCAGTACGTC.

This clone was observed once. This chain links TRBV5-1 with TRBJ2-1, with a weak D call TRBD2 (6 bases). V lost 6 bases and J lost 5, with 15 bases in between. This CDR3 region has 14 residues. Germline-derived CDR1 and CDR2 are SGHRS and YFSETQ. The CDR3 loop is CASKFGDSDNEQFF. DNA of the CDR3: TGCGCCAGCAAATTCGGGGACTCGGACAATGAGCAGTTCTTC.

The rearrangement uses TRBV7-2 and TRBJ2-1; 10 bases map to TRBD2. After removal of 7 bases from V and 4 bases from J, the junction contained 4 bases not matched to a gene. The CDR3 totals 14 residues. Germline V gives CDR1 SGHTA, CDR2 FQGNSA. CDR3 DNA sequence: TGTGCCAGCACAGGACTAGCGGATTACAATGAGCAGTTCTTC. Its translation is CASTGLADYNEQFF.

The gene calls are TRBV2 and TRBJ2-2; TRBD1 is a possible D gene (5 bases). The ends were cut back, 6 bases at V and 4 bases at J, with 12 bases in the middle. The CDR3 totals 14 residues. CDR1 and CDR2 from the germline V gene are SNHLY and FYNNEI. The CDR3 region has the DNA TGTGCCAGCAGCCGAGACAGACCCACCGGGGAGCTGTTTTTT. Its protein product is CASSRDRPTGELFF.

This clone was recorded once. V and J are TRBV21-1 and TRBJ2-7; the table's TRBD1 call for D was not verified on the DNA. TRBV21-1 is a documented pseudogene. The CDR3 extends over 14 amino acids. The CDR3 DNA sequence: TGTGCCAGCAGGGGGTTGGGGGCCGGGTACGAGCAGTACTTC. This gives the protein CASRGLGAGYEQYF.

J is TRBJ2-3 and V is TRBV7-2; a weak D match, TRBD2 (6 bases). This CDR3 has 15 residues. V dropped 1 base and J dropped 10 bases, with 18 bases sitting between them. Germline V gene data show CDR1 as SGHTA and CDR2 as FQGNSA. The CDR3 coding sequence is TGTGCCAGCAGCTTAGATGGCGGGACTCAAAAGGCGCAGTATTTT. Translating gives CASSLDGGTQKAQYF.

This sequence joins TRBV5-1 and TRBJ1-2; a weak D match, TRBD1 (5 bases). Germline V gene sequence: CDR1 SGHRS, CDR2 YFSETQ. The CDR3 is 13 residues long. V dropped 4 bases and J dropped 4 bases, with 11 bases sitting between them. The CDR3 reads CASSPDNGYGYTF. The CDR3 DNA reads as TGCGCCAGCAGCCCGGACAATGGCTATGGCTACACCTTC.

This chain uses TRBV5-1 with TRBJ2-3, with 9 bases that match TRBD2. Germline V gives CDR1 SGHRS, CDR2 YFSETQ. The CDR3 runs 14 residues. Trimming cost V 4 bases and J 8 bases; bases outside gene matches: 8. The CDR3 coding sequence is TGCGCCAGCAGCCCAGCGGGGGGAGGGGCTACGCAGTATTTT. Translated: CASSPAGGGATQYF.

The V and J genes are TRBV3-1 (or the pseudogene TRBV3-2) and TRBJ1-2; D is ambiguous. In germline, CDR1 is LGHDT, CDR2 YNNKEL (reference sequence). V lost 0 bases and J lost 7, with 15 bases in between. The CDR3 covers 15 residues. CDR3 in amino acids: CASSQEGGAIGGYTF. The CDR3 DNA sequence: TGTGCCAGCAGCCAAGAAGGCGGCGCAATAGGTGGCTACACCTTC.

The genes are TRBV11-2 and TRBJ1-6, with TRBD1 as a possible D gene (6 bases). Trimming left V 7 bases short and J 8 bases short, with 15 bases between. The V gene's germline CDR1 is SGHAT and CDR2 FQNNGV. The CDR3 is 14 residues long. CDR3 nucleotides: TGTGCCAGCACCGCCGGGCAGGGGTATTCACCCCTCCACTTT. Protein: CASTAGQGYSPLHF.